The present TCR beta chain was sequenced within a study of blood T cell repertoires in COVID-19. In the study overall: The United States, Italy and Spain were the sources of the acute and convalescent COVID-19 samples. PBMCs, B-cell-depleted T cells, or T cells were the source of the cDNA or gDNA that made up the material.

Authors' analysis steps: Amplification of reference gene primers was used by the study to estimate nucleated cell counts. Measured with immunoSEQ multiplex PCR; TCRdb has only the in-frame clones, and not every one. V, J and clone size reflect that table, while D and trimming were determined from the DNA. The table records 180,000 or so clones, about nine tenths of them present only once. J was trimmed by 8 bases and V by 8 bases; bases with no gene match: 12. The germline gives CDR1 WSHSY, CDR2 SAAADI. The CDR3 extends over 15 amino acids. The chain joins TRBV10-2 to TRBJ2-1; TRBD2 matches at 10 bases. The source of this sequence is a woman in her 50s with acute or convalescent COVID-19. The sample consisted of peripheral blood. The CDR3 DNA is TGCGCCAGCTCCCGGACTAGCGGCCCCTGGGATGAGCAGTTCTTC. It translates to CASSRTSGPWDEQFF.